The 4 T cell receptor beta chains listed next were all sequenced from one sample in a study of blood T cells in healthy people across ages. It was with a sample-barcoded 5' primer and a J-beta primer mix that a second PCR of about 7 to 12 cycles was run. One entry per CDR3 protein, called by TCRdb with MiXCR from the 5' RACE reads. The data hold about 780,000 distinct CDR3 sequences, with 35% to 60% observed a single time. The specimen was blood. Receptors originate from an older man in good health.

This clonotype turned up a few times. CDR3 nucleotide sequence: TGTGCCAGCAGCGTAGATCAGTCGGGGTCAAAGTACTTC. Protein product: CASSVDQSGSKYF. This sequence joins TRBV9 and TRBJ2-7, with D perhaps TRBD2 (5 bases). The germline CDR1 and CDR2 sequences are SGDLS and YYNGEE. The CDR3 loop spans 13 amino acids. V was clipped by 0 bases and J by 11 bases, with 15 bases between them.

This clonotype was detected a few times. CDR3 in DNA: TGTGCCAGCAGCTTGGGGTTTGCGCAGTATTTT. Its protein is CASSLGFAQYF. The chain has TRBV11-3 and TRBJ2-3, with D hard to call. The CDR3 consists of 11 residues. In germline, CDR1 is SGHNT, CDR2 YENEEA. Trimming removed 3 bases from V and 10 bases from J, with 8 bases in between.

This chain connects TRBV5-1 to TRBJ1-2; D gene uncertain. Germline CDR1 is SGHRS and CDR2 is YFSETQ. The CDR3 is 15 amino acids. V dropped 0 bases and J dropped 8 bases, with 17 bases sitting between them. The CDR3 nucleotides are TGCGCCAGCAGCTTGGGGACGGATCAGCCGAGCGGCTACACCTTC. Its translation: CASSLGTDQPSGYTF.

This clonotype has a handful of counts. V and J are TRBV6-2 or TRBV6-3 and TRBJ2-5; D is unresolved. V was clipped by 6 bases and J by 0 bases, with 11 bases between them. The CDR3 has 14 residues. The germline gives CDR1 MNHEY, CDR2 SVGEGT. Written as DNA, the CDR3 is TGTGCCAGCAGACGGTGGTTGAACCAAGAGACCCAGTACTTC. It specifies CASRRWLNQETQYF.